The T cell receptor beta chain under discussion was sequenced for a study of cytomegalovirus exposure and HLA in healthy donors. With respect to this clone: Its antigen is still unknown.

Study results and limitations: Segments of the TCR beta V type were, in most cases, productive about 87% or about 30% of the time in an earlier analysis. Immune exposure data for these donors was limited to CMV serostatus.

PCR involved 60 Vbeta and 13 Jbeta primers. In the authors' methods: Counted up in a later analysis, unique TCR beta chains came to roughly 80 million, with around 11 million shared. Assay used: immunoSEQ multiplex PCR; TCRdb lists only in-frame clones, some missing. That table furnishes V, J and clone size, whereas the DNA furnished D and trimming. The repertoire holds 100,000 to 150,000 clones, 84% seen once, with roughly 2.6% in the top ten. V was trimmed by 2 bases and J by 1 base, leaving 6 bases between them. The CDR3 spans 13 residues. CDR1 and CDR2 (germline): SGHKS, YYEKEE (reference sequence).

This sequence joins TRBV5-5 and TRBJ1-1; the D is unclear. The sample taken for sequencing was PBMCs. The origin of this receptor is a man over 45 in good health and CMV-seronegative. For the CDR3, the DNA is TGTGCCAGCAGCTTTGAAGCGAACACTGAAGCTTTCTTT. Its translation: CASSFEANTEAFF.